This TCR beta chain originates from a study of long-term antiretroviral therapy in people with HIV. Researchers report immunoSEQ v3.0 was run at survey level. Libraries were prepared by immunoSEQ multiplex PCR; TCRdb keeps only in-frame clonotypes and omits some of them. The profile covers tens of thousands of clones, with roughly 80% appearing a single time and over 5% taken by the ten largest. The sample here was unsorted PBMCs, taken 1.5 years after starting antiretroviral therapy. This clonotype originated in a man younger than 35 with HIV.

The chain's CDR3 is CASSFSGGSNQPQHF. The CDR3 DNA is TGTGCCAGCAGTTTCTCTGGGGGTAGCAATCAGCCCCAGCATTTT. The genes are TRBV28 and TRBJ1-5; possibly TRBD1 for D (5 bases). Trimming stripped 3 bases from V and 0 bases from J, with 9 bases between. In germline, CDR1 is MDHEN, CDR2 SYDVKM. The CDR3 runs to 15 residues. Full variable domain (rest looked up from reference TRBV28 and TRBJ1-5): DVKVTQSSRYLVKRTGEKVFLECVQDMDHENMFWYRQDPGLGLRLIYFSYDVKMKEKGDIPEGYSVSREKKERFSLILESASTNQTSMYLCASSFSGGSNQPQHFGDGTRLSIL.